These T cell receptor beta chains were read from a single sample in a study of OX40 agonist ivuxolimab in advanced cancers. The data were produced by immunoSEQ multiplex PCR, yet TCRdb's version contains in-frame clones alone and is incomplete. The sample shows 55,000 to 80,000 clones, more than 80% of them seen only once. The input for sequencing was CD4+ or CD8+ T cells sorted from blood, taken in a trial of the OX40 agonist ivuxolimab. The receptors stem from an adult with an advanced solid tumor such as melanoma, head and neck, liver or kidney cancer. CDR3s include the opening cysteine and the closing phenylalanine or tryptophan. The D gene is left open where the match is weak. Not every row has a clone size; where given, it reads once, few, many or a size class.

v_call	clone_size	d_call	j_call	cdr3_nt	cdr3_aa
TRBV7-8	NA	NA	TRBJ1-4	TGTGCCAGCAGCTTACTAAGTGGAACTAATGAAAAACTGTTTTTT	CASSLLSGTNEKLFF
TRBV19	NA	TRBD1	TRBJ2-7	TGTGCCAGTAGGGGGACAGGGGATACCTACGAGCAGTACTTC	CASRGTGDTYEQYF
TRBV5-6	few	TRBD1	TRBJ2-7	TGTGCCAGCAGCTGGAGAGGGACAGGGACATACGAGCAGTACTTC	CASSWRGTGTYEQYF
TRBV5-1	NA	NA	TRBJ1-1	TGCGCCAGCAACCGGGACTTACACTTGAACACTGAAGCTTTCTTT	CASNRDLHLNTEAFF
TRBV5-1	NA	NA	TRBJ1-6	TGCGCCAGCAGCTTGGGCACAGGCCGAAATTCACCCCTCCACTTT	CASSLGTGRNSPLHF
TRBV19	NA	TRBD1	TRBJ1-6	TGTGCCAGTAGTGGCCAGGGGGCATCACCCCTCCACTTT	CASSGQGASPLHF
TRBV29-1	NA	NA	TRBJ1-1	TGCAGCGTTCTAAAGGGATTACTAAACACTGAAGCTTTCTTT	CSVLKGLLNTEAFF
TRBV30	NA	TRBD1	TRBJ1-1	TGTGCCTATAACAGGGGTGGGGTGAACACTGAAGCTTTCTTT	CAYNRGGVNTEAFF
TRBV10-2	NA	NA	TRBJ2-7	TGCGCCAGCAGTGAGTCGCGAGCCTACGAGCAGTACTTC	CASSESRAYEQYF
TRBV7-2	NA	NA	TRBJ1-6	TGTGCCAGCAGCCCGGGTGGCGGCAATTCACCCCTCCACTTT	CASSPGGGNSPLHF
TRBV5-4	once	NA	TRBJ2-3	TGTGCCAGCAGCTCGACAGTTTACACAGATACGCAGTATTTT	CASSSTVYTDTQYF
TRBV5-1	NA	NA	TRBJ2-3	TGCGCCAGCAGCTTGGGTAGCACAAGCACAGATACGCAGTATTTT	CASSLGSTSTDTQYF
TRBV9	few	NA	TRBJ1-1	TGTGCCAGCAGCGTAGAGGCACGGAACACTGAAGCTTTCTTT	CASSVEARNTEAFF
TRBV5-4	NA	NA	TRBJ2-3	TGTGCCAGCAGCCCGTACAGGGAGTCCGCAGATACGCAGTATTTT	CASSPYRESADTQYF
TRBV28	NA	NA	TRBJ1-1	TGTGCCAGCAGCCCCGGGAGCATGAACACTGAAGCTTTCTTT	CASSPGSMNTEAFF
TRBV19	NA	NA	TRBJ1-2	TGTGCCAGTAGTGTAGGTCGGGGCGGACTCTATGGCTACACCTTC	CASSVGRGGLYGYTF
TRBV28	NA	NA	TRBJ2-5	TGTGCCAGCAGCAAAGGGGGTGCACAAGAGACCCAGTACTTC	CASSKGGAQETQYF
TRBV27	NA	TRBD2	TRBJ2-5	TGTGCCAGCAGTTCCCTAAGACTAGCGGGAGAGAAAGAGACCCAGTACTTC	CASSSLRLAGEKETQYF
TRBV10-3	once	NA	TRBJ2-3	TGTGCCACTACACGACAGGAGGGCCCGGCTACGCAGTATTTT	CATTRQEGPATQYF
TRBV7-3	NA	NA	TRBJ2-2	TGTGCCAGCAGCCAAACTAGGGACAAGGGGGAGCTGTTTTTT	CASSQTRDKGELFF
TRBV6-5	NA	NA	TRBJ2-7	TGTGCCAGCAGTTACCAGGGGGGGGCCTACGAGCAGTACTTC	CASSYQGGAYEQYF
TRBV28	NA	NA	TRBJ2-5	TGTGCCAGCAGTTTAGAAGGCAAGACCCAGTACTTC	CASSLEGKTQYF
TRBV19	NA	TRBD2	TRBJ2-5	TGTGCCAGTAGTATCAGTCTGCCCGGGAGGGTCGAGGAGACCCAGTACTTC	CASSISLPGRVEETQYF
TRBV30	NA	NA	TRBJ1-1	TGTGCCTGGAGTGTAGGAGGGGTGCTAGCTTTCTTT	CAWSVGGVLAFF
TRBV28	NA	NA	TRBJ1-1	TGTGCCAGCAGATCTCCCGGACGTGAAGCTTTCTTT	CASRSPGREAFF
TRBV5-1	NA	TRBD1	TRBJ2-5	TGCGCCAGCAGCTTCGGGACAGGAGGCCAAGAGACCCAGTACTTC	CASSFGTGGQETQYF
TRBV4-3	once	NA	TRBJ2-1	TGCGCCAGCAGCCAACGGGGGGGGCCGACAGGGGTAGGTGAGCAGTTCTTC	CASSQRGGPTGVGEQFF
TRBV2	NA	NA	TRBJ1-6	TGTGCCAGCATAACGGAGACCGGCTTTCGATCACCCCTCCACTTT	CASITETGFRSPLHF
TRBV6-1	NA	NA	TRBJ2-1	TGTGCCAGCAGTGATCTTTCCCAGTCCTACAATGAGCAGTTCTTC	CASSDLSQSYNEQFF
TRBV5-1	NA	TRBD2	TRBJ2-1	TGCGCCAGCAGCCCCCTCGGAGCGGGGGTGCCCCAGTTCTTC	CASSPLGAGVPQFF
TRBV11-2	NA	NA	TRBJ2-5	TGTGCCAGCAGCTTAAGGCGCCGCCCAGGCGGAGAGACCCAGTACTTC	CASSLRRRPGGETQYF
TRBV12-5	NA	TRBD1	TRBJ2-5	TGTGCTAGTGGTTTCCAACCGGGACAGATAGAGACCCAGTACTTC	CASGFQPGQIETQYF
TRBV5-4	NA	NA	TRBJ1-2	TGTGCCAGCAGCCAAGGAGGGGAAGTAGGGGGCTACACCTTC	CASSQGGEVGGYTF
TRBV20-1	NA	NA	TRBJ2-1	TGCAGTGCTAGAGATAATGAGCAGTTCTTC	CSARDNEQFF
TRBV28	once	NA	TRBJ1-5	TGTGCCAGCAGTAACAGAAACAATCAGCCCCAGCATTTT	CASSNRNNQPQHF
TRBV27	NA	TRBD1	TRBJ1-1	TGTGCCAGTAGCCGGGACAGGGAGTCGCCTGAAGCTTTCTTT	CASSRDRESPEAFF
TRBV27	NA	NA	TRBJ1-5	TGTGCCAGCAGTGGACTGTCAGATCAGCCCCAGCATTTT	CASSGLSDQPQHF
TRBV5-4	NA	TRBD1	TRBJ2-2	TGTGCCAGCAGCCCCCGGACAGGCATGATTAACACCGGGGAGCTGTTTTTT	CASSPRTGMINTGELFF
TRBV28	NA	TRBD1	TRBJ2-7	TGTGCCAGCAGCCCTATCCGACAGGGGTCCCCTCGCGAGCAGTACTTC	CASSPIRQGSPREQYF
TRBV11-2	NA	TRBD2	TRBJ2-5	TGTGCCAGCAGCACCCGGACTAGCCGGGAAGAGACCCAGTACTTC	CASSTRTSREETQYF
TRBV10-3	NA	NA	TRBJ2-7	TGTGCCATCAGGGATTCCAGGGGTTACGAGCAGTACTTC	CAIRDSRGYEQYF
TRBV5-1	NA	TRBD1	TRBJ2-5	TGCGCCAGCAGCAAGGGACAGAGCGAAGAGACCCAGTACTTC	CASSKGQSEETQYF